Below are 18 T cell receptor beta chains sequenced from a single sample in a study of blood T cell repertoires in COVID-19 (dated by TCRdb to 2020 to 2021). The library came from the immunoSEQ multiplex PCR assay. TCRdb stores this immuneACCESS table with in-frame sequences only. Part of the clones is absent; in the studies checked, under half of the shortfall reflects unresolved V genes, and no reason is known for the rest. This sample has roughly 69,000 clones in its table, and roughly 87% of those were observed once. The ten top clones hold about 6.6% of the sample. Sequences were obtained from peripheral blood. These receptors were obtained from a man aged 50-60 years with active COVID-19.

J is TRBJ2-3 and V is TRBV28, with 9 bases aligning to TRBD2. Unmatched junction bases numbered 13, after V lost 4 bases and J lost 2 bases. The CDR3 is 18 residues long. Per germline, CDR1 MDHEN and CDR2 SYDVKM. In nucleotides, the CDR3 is TGTGCCAGCAGTTCTCCCCCGGGACTAGCCTTAAACACAGATACGCAGTATTTT. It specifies CASSSPPGLALNTDTQYF.

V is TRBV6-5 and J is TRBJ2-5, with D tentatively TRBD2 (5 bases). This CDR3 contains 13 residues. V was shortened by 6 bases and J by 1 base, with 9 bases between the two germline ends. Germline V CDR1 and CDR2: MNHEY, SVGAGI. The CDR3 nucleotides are TGTGCCAGCAGAAGAGCGGTCCAAGAGACCCAGTACTTC. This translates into CASRRAVQETQYF.

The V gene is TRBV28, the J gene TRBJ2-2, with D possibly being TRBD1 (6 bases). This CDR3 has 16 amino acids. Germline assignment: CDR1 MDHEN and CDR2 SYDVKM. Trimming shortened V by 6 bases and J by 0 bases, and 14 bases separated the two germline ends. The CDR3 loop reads CASRGGPSANTGELFF. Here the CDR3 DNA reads TGTGCCAGCAGAGGGGGACCCTCGGCGAACACCGGGGAGCTGTTTTTT.

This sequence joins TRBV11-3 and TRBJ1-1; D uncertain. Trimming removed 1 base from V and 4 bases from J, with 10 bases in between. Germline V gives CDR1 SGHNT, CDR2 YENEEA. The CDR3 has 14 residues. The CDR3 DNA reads TGTGCCAGCAGCTTAGTGTCGGGATCCACTGAAGCTTTCTTT. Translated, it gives CASSLVSGSTEAFF. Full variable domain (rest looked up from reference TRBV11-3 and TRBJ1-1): EAGVVQSPRYKIIEKKQPVAFWCNPISGHNTLYWYLQNLGQGPELLIRYENEEAVDDSQLPKDRFSAERLKGVDSTLKIQPAELGDSAVYLCASSLVSGSTEAFFGQGTRLTVV.

CDR3 sequence reads: CASSLGLAGGVNADTQYF. Here the CDR3 DNA reads TGTGCCAGCAGCTTGGGACTAGCGGGGGGGGTCAACGCAGATACGCAGTATTTT. This rearrangement joins TRBV5-6 to TRBJ2-3; 14 positions match TRBD2. Trimming took 0 bases from V and 4 from J; bases not matched to a gene: 7. The germline CDR1 and CDR2 sequences are SGHDT and YYEEEE. The CDR3 length is 18 residues.

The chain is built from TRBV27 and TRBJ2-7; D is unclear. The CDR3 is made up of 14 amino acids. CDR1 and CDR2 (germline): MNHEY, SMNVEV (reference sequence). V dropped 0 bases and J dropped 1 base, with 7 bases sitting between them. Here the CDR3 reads CASSLSPSSYEQYF. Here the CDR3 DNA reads TGTGCCAGCAGTTTATCACCGAGTTCCTACGAGCAGTACTTC.

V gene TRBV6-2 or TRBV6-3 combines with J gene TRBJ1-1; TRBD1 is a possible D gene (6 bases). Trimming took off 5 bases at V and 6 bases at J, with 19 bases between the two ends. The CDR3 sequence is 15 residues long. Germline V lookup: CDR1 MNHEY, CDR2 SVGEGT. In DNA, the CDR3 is TGTGCCAGCAGTCCGAACTATCAAGGGGGAGCTGAAGCTTTCTTT. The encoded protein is CASSPNYQGGAEAFF.

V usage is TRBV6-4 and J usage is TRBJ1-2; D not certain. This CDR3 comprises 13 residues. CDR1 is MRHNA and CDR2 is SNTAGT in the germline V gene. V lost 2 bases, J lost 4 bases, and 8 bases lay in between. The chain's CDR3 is CASSDRKAYGYTF. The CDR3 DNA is TGTGCCAGCAGTGACAGAAAAGCCTATGGCTACACCTTC.

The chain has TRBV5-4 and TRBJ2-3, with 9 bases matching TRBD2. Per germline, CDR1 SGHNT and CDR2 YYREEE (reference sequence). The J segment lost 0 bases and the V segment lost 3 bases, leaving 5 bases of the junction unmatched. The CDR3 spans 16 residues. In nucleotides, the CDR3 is TGTGCCAGCAGCTCCCGGACTAGCGCGAGCACAGATACGCAGTATTTT. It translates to CASSSRTSASTDTQYF.

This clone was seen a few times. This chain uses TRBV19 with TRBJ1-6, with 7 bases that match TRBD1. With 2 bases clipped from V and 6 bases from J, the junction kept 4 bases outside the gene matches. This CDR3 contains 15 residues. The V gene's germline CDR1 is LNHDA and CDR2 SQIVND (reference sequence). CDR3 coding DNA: TGTGCCAGTAGTATAACGGACAGGACTAATTCACCCCTCCACTTT. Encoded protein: CASSITDRTNSPLHF.

DNA for the CDR3: TGCGCCAGCAGCTTGGGGACAGAATATATGAACACTGAAGCTTTCTTT. Translating it yields CASSLGTEYMNTEAFF. The chain uses TRBV5-1 and TRBJ1-1, with D possibly TRBD1 on 6 matching bases. CDR3 size: 16 residues. CDR1 is SGHRS and CDR2 is YFSETQ in the germline V gene. The germline V and J ends were trimmed by 0 bases and 0 bases, with 12 bases remaining between them. Using reference TRBV5-1 and TRBJ1-1 for the parts outside the CDR3, the full variable domain is KAGVTQTPRYLIKTRGQQVTLSCSPISGHRSVSWYQQTPGQGLQFLFEYFSETQRNKGNFPGRFSGRQFSNSRSEMNVSTLELGDSALYLCASSLGTEYMNTEAFFGQGTRLTVV.

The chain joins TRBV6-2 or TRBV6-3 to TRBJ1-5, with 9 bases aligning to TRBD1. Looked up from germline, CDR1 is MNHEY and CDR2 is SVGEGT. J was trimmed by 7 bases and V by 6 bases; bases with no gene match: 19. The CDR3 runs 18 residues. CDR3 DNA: TGTGCCAGCAGCGCCAAACCGACGGGACAGGGATGGAAACAGCCCCAGCATTTT. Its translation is CASSAKPTGQGWKQPQHF.

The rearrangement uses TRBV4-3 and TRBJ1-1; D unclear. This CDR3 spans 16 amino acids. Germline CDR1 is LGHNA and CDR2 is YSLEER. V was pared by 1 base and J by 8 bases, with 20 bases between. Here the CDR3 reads CASSQGGRTTRKEAFF. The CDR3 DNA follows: TGCGCCAGCAGCCAAGGAGGCCGCACCACCCGCAAAGAAGCTTTCTTT.

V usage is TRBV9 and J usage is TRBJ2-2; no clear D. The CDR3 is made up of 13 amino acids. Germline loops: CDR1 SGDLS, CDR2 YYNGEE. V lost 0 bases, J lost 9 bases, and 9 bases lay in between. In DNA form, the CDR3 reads TGTGCCAGCAGCGTAGATGAGTACTGGGAGCTGTTTTTT. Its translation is CASSVDEYWELFF. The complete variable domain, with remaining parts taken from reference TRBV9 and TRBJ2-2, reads DSGVTQTPKHLITATGQRVTLRCSPRSGDLSVYWYQQSLDQGLQFLIQYYNGEERAKGNILERFSAQQFPDLHSELNLSSLELGDSALYFCASSVDEYWELFFGEGSRLTVL.

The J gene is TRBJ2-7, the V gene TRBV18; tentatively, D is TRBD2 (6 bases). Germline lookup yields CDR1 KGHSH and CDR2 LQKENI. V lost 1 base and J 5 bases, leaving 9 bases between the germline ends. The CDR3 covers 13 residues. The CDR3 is CASSPRGGDEQYF. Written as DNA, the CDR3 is TGTGCCAGCTCACCACGGGGCGGGGACGAGCAGTACTTC.

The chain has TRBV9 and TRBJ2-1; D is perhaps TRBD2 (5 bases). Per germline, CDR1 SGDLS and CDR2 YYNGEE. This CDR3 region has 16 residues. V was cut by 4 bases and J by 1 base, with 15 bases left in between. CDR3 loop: CASSPPVGVSYNEQFF. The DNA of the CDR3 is TGTGCCAGCAGCCCCCCTGTCGGGGTTTCCTACAATGAGCAGTTCTTC.

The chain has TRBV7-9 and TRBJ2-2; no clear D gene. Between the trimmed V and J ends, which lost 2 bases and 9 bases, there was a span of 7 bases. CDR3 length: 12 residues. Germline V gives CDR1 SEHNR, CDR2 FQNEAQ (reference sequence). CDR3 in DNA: TGTGCCAGCAGCTTATTTCTAAGGGAGCTGTTTTTT. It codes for CASSLFLRELFF.

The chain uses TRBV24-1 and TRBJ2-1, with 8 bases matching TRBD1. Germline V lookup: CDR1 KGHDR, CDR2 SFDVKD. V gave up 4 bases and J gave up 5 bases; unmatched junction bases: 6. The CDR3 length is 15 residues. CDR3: CATSDQGQGDNEQFF. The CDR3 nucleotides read TGTGCCACCAGTGACCAAGGACAGGGTGACAATGAGCAGTTCTTC.